The 31 T cell receptor beta chains reported below all come from one sample, sequenced in a study of cytomegalovirus exposure and HLA in healthy donors. In the PCR, 60 Vbeta and 13 Jbeta primers were used. Data came from immunoSEQ multiplex PCR; TCRdb stores just in-frame clones and leaves some out. The sample contains 150,000 to 250,000 clones, around 79% of which appear only once. Sample: PBMCs. The receptors originated from a woman aged 25 to 45 in good health and CMV-seropositive.

V usage is TRBV7-2 and J usage is TRBJ1-6, with D possibly TRBD1 on 5 matching bases. Deletions cut 0 bases from V and 10 bases from J, with 13 bases between. This CDR3 region has 15 residues. Germline V lookup: CDR1 SGHTA, CDR2 FQGNSA. Here the CDR3 reads CASSLAGLRGSPLHF. CDR3 coding DNA: TGTGCCAGCAGCTTAGCGGGGTTAAGGGGATCACCCCTCCACTTT.

In this sample, this clone turned up once. This chain joins TRBV6-5 and TRBJ1-6; weak D call: TRBD1 (6 bases). This CDR3 comprises 15 residues. The germline CDR1 and CDR2 sequences are MNHEY and SVGAGI. V dropped 0 bases and J dropped 9 bases, with 12 bases sitting between them. The CDR3 reads CASSYSVQGVSPLHF. The CDR3, as DNA: TGTGCCAGCAGTTACTCGGTACAGGGAGTTTCACCCCTCCACTTT.

In its sample, this clone was seen once. The J gene is TRBJ1-1, the V gene TRBV7-8, with D possibly matching TRBD1 (6 bases). The ends were cut back, 0 bases at V and 0 bases at J, with 14 bases in the middle. Germline loops: CDR1 SGHVS, CDR2 FQNEAQ. The CDR3 has 17 residues. CDR3 nucleotides: TGTGCCAGCAGCTTAGCTAGGGGGTCTTACCTGAACACTGAAGCTTTCTTT. Protein product: CASSLARGSYLNTEAFF.

The CDR3 DNA is TGTGCCAGCAGCTTGCCGGGTAGCAGCACAGATACGCAGTATTTT. Translated: CASSLPGSSTDTQYF. This chain connects TRBV5-6 to TRBJ2-3; D is uncertain. Germline V CDR1 and CDR2: SGHDT, YYEEEE. V lost 1 base and J 0 bases, leaving 9 bases between the germline ends. The CDR3 runs to 15 residues.

The chain has TRBV5-1 and TRBJ2-2; D may be TRBD2 (6 bases). Trimming removed 4 bases from V and 2 bases from J, with 15 bases in between. Looked up from germline, CDR1 is SGHRS and CDR2 is YFSETQ. CDR3 length: 16 residues. Written as DNA, the CDR3 is TGCGCCAGCAGCCCCCGGGCTAGCGCTAACACCGGGGAGCTGTTTTTT. It codes for CASSPRASANTGELFF.

The chain has TRBV29-1 and TRBJ2-1; 7 bases line up with TRBD2. The length of the CDR3 is 12 residues. The germline gives CDR1 SQVTM, CDR2 ANQGSEA. Trimming cost V 7 bases and J 9 bases; bases outside gene matches: 9. CDR3 DNA: TGCAGCGCCCTGGCGGGGGACGGTGAGCAGTTCTTC. It yields the protein CSALAGDGEQFF.

The chain employs TRBV29-1 and TRBJ1-2; D call uncertain. In germline, CDR1 is SQVTM, CDR2 ANQGSEA. The germline V and J ends were trimmed by 6 bases and 2 bases, with 10 bases remaining between them. This CDR3 has 12 amino acids. The CDR3 loop is CSVEQRNYGYTF. Written as DNA, the CDR3 is TGCAGCGTGGAACAGCGGAACTATGGCTACACCTTC. Full variable domain (rest looked up from reference TRBV29-1 and TRBJ1-2): SAVISQKPSRDICQRGTSLTIQCQVDSQVTMMFWYRQQPGQSLTLIATANQGSEATYESGFVIDKFPISRPNLTFSTLTVSNMSPEDSSIYLCSVEQRNYGYTFGSGTRLTVV.

J is TRBJ1-3 and V is TRBV10-3; unclear D gene. In germline, CDR1 is ENHRY, CDR2 SYGVKD. CDR3 length: 14 residues. Trimming removed 3 bases at V and 0 bases at J, with 6 bases between. The CDR3 bases are TGTGCCATCAGTGAAGCGTTCTCTGGAAACACCATATATTTT. This codes for CAISEAFSGNTIYF.

In its sample, this clone was seen once. This chain links TRBV6-1 with TRBJ2-7; D remains ambiguous. V was shortened by 8 bases and J by 0 bases, with 14 bases between the two germline ends. Germline CDR1 MNHNS, CDR2 SASEGT. This CDR3 has 14 residues. CDR3 residues: CASLPLLSSYEQYF. In DNA form, the CDR3 reads TGTGCCAGCCTACCCCTTCTAAGCTCCTACGAGCAGTACTTC.

CDR3 sequence: CASSRDIPNEKLFF. DNA for the CDR3: TGTGCCAGCAGTCGGGACATCCCCAATGAAAAACTGTTTTTT. The rearrangement joins TRBV7-9 to TRBJ1-4, with D perhaps TRBD1 (6 bases). The CDR3 sequence is 14 residues long. Germline CDR1 SEHNR, CDR2 FQNEAQ (reference sequence). Trimming pared 6 bases from V and 5 bases from J, leaving 13 bases between.

This sequence joins TRBV7-9 and TRBJ2-7, with 9 bases identical to TRBD1. There are 15 residues in the CDR3. Looked up from germline, CDR1 is SEHNR and CDR2 is FQNEAQ (reference sequence). V shed 6 bases, J shed 0 bases, and the junction held 6 bases outside the gene matches. In DNA form, the CDR3 reads TGTGCCAGCAGTCACGGACAGGGGATCTCCTACGAGCAGTACTTC. Residues: CASSHGQGISYEQYF.

The rearrangement links TRBV30 to TRBJ2-1; 11 nucleotides match TRBD2. The CDR3 covers 15 residues. The germline V gene encodes CDR1 GTSNPN and CDR2 SVGIG (reference sequence). V was clipped by 1 base and J by 9 bases; unmatched bases: 8. Here the CDR3 DNA reads TGTGCCTGGAGTGGGGCTAGCGGGAGGATGGGTGAGCAGTTCTTC. It yields the protein CAWSGASGRMGEQFF.

The genes are TRBV10-3 and TRBJ2-5; 7 nucleotides line up with TRBD2. The CDR3 covers 14 residues. The germline CDR1 and CDR2 sequences are ENHRY and SYGVKD. The V gene end was trimmed by 8 bases and the J gene end by 2 bases; junction bases not matched to a gene: 8. Here the CDR3 reads CAIGLGGRQETQYF. The CDR3 DNA reads TGTGCCATCGGATTGGGGGGGAGACAAGAGACCCAGTACTTC.

This rearrangement joins TRBV11-3 to TRBJ2-7, with a weak D call TRBD2 (6 bases). The V and J ends lost 4 bases and 6 bases respectively, with 13 bases between them. Germline values: CDR1 SGHNT, CDR2 YENEEA. The CDR3 covers 13 residues. The CDR3 here is CASSSHLGGEQYF. The CDR3 DNA sequence: TGTGCCAGCAGCTCGCATCTCGGGGGCGAGCAGTACTTC.

As for this clone: Other DNA sequences of this sample code for an identical CDR3. The chain employs TRBV30 and TRBJ2-3; 8 bases are shared with TRBD1. The germline CDR1 and CDR2 sequences are GTSNPN and SVGIG (reference sequence). The length of the CDR3 is 13 residues. V trimming: 1 base; J trimming: 4 bases; junction bases outside the gene matches: 1. This chain's CDR3 is CAWSAGGADTQYF. Here the CDR3 DNA reads TGTGCCTGGAGTGCAGGGGGCGCAGATACGCAGTATTTT.

The V and J genes are TRBV7-8 and TRBJ2-1; perhaps TRBD2 as D (6 bases). The germline V gene encodes CDR1 SGHVS and CDR2 FQNEAQ. V lost 1 base and J 8 bases, leaving 15 bases between the germline ends. The CDR3 sequence is 15 residues long. The CDR3 region is CASSLDAGMGHEQFF. CDR3 sequence (DNA): TGTGCCAGCAGCTTAGACGCGGGAATGGGTCATGAGCAGTTCTTC. Based on the CDR3 plus reference TRBV7-8 and TRBJ2-1, the full variable domain is GAGVSQSPRYKVAKRGQDVALRCDPISGHVSLFWYQQALGQGPEFLTYFQNEAQLDKSGLPSDRFFAERPEGSVSTLKIQRTQQEDSAVYLCASSLDAGMGHEQFFGPGTRLTVL.

This rearrangement joins TRBV5-1 to TRBJ2-1; a weak D match, TRBD2 (6 bases). V lost 2 bases, J lost 2 bases, and 8 bases lay in between. The CDR3 covers 14 residues. Looked up from germline, CDR1 is SGHRS and CDR2 is YFSETQ. The DNA of the CDR3 is TGCGCCAGCAGCTTCGGGACTGCCTACAATGAGCAGTTCTTC. Encoded protein: CASSFGTAYNEQFF.

Only a few counts were recorded for this clone. The CDR3 region is CASGVSYEQYF. The CDR3 region has the DNA TGTGCCAGCGGAGTCTCCTACGAGCAGTACTTC. The chain couples TRBV6-5 to TRBJ2-7; no definite D call. The CDR3 consists of 11 residues. The germline gives CDR1 MNHEY, CDR2 SVGAGI. V was clipped by 8 bases and J by 0 bases, with 5 bases between them.

This sequence joins TRBV30 and TRBJ1-1; D perhaps matches TRBD1 (5 bases). The CDR3 loop spans 14 amino acids. V was clipped by 0 bases and J by 1 base, with 9 bases between them. CDR1 GTSNPN and CDR2 SVGIG come from the germline V gene (reference sequence). The CDR3 here is CAWSVDSSNTEAFF. The DNA for the CDR3 is TGTGCCTGGAGTGTAGACAGTTCGAACACTGAAGCTTTCTTT.

The chain uses TRBV6-5 and TRBJ2-2, with D perhaps matching TRBD1 (6 bases). The CDR3 runs 14 residues. Between the trimmed V and J ends, which lost 5 bases and 2 bases, there was a span of 9 bases. Germline V gene sequence: CDR1 MNHEY, CDR2 SVGAGI. The CDR3 DNA reads as TGTGCCAGCAGTGACGGGACAAACACCGGGGAGCTGTTTTTT. It codes for CASSDGTNTGELFF.

The gene calls are TRBV29-1 and TRBJ2-3; possibly TRBD2 for D (5 bases). Germline values: CDR1 SQVTM, CDR2 ANQGSEA. The CDR3 sequence is 14 residues long. This CDR3 is CSTRAAVSADTQYF. CDR3 sequence (DNA): TGCTCCACGAGGGCGGCCGTTAGTGCAGATACGCAGTATTTT.

This clone was detected only a few times. The chain recombines TRBV11-3 with TRBJ2-1; TRBD2 agrees at 11 bases. Germline assignment: CDR1 SGHNT and CDR2 YENEEA. This CDR3 is built from 15 residues. After removal of 4 bases from V and 6 bases from J, the junction contained 5 bases not matched to a gene. CDR3 coding DNA: TGTGCCAGCAGCTCGTTAGCGGGGGGGGGCAATGAGCAGTTCTTC. Translated: CASSSLAGGGNEQFF.

The rearrangement joins TRBV7-9 to TRBJ2-2; D may be TRBD2 (5 bases). Trimming pared 4 bases from V and 6 bases from J, leaving 12 bases between. The CDR3 length is 14 residues. CDR1 is SEHNR and CDR2 is FQNEAQ in the germline V gene (reference sequence). The CDR3 DNA is TGTGCCAGCAGCTCCTCCGGGGTCCCCGGGGAGCTGTTTTTT. Amino acid sequence: CASSSSGVPGELFF.

V and J are TRBV29-1 and TRBJ2-7; tentative D call: TRBD1 (5 bases). V lost 7 bases and J lost 2, with 15 bases in between. Germline CDR1 SQVTM, CDR2 ANQGSEA. This CDR3 is 13 amino acids long. For the CDR3, the DNA is TGCAGCGCGACAGAACCCGAGACCTACGAGCAGTACTTC. It specifies CSATEPETYEQYF.

The CDR3 region has the DNA TGTGCCAGCACGACCCCCGCGGACAGGAAGAACACTGAAGCTTTCTTT. Translation gives CASTTPADRKNTEAFF. The chain uses TRBV6-6 and TRBJ1-1; 7 nucleotides match TRBD1. V was pared by 7 bases and J by 1 base, with 12 bases of the junction left unmatched. CDR1 and CDR2 (germline): MNHNY, SVGAGI (reference sequence). The CDR3 covers 16 residues.

This chain links TRBV2 with TRBJ2-1; 9 positions agree with TRBD1. With 10 bases clipped from V and 2 bases from J, the junction kept 12 bases outside the gene matches. CDR1 and CDR2 (germline): SNHLY, FYNNEI. The CDR3 consists of 16 residues. CDR3 bases: TGTGCCACCCGTTCGGGGACAGGGTCCCCCTACAATGAGCAGTTCTTC. As protein: CATRSGTGSPYNEQFF. Full variable domain (rest looked up from reference TRBV2 and TRBJ2-1): EPEVTQTPSHQVTQMGQEVILRCVPISNHLYFYWYRQILGQKVEFLVSFYNNEISEKSEIFDDQFSVERPDGSNFTLKIRSTKLEDSAMYFCATRSGTGSPYNEQFFGPGTRLTVL.

This clone has more than one count but fewer than ten. J is TRBJ2-7 and V is TRBV6-9; a weak D match, TRBD2 (5 bases). This CDR3 has 14 residues. Germline values: CDR1 MNHGY, CDR2 SVAAGI. The V end lost 2 bases, the J end lost 0 bases, and 8 bases lay between the germline ends. The CDR3 region is CASSYPGSSYEQYF. CDR3 nucleotides: TGTGCCAGCAGTTATCCGGGGAGCTCCTACGAGCAGTACTTC.

The chain recombines TRBV7-8 with TRBJ2-7; the D gene is possibly TRBD1 (6 bases). The CDR3 sequence is 15 residues long. V was shortened by 7 bases and J by 0 bases, with 16 bases between the two germline ends. Germline V gene sequence: CDR1 SGHVS, CDR2 FQNEAQ. In DNA, the CDR3 is TGTGCCAGCACCAAACAGGGATCCTTCTCCTACGAGCAGTACTTC. Translated, it gives CASTKQGSFSYEQYF. Full variable domain (rest looked up from reference TRBV7-8 and TRBJ2-7): GAGVSQSPRYKVAKRGQDVALRCDPISGHVSLFWYQQALGQGPEFLTYFQNEAQLDKSGLPSDRFFAERPEGSVSTLKIQRTQQEDSAVYLCASTKQGSFSYEQYFGPGTRLTVT.

The chain is built from TRBV30 and TRBJ2-1; D uncertain. CDR3 length: 13 residues. Germline lookup yields CDR1 GTSNPN and CDR2 SVGIG (reference sequence). With 0 bases removed from V and 5 bases from J, the gap between germline ends came to 8 bases. The CDR3 DNA reads as TGTGCCTGGAGTGTACTTAGCCACAATGAGCAGTTCTTC. Its protein product is CAWSVLSHNEQFF.

The chain joins TRBV9 to TRBJ2-3; 10 nucleotides match TRBD2. This CDR3 comprises 18 residues. J lost 3 bases, V lost 1 base, and 11 bases had no gene match. CDR1 is SGDLS, CDR2 YYNGEE, per germline. The CDR3 DNA reads as TGTGCCAGCAGCGTAAACTCCCTGGGACTAGCGACAACAGATACGCAGTATTTT. Translated, it gives CASSVNSLGLATTDTQYF. The full variable domain, with the rest looked up from reference TRBV9 and TRBJ2-3, is DSGVTQTPKHLITATGQRVTLRCSPRSGDLSVYWYQQSLDQGLQFLIQYYNGEERAKGNILERFSAQQFPDLHSELNLSSLELGDSALYFCASSVNSLGLATTDTQYFGPGTRLTVL.

This chain uses TRBV5-1 with TRBJ2-7; a weak D match, TRBD2 (5 bases). The CDR3 has 16 residues. Germline V gene lookup returns CDR1 SGHRS and CDR2 YFSETQ. The V gene lost 2 bases and the J gene lost 2 bases, with 17 bases spanning the gap. CDR3 loop: CASSFSGPAVAYEQYF. The DNA for the CDR3 is TGCGCCAGCAGCTTCAGCGGTCCCGCCGTAGCCTACGAGCAGTACTTC.